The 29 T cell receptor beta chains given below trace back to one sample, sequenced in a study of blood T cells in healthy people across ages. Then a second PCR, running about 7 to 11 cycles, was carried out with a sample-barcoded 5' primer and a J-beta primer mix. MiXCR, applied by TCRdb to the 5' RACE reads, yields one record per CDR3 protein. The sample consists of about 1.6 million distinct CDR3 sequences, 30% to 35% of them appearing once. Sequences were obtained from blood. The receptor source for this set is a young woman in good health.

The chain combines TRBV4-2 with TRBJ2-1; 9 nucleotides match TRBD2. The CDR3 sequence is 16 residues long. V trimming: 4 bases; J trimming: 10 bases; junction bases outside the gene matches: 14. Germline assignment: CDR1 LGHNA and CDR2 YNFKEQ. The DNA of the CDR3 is TGTGCCAGCAGCCGGGCAAGTAGCGGGGGTCTCGGGGAGCAGTTCTTC. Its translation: CASSRASSGGLGEQFF.

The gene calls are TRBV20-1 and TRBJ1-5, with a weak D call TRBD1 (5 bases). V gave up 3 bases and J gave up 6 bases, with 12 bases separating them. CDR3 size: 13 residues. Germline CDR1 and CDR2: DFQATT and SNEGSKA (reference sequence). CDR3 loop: CSASTQGSQPQHF. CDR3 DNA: TGCAGTGCTAGTACGCAGGGTAGTCAGCCCCAGCATTTT.

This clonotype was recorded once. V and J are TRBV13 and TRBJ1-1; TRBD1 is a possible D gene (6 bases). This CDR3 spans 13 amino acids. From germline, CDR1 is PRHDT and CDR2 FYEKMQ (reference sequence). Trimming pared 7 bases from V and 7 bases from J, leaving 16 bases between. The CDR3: CASNFYRESEAFF. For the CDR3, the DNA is TGTGCCAGCAACTTCTACAGGGAGAGTGAAGCTTTCTTT.

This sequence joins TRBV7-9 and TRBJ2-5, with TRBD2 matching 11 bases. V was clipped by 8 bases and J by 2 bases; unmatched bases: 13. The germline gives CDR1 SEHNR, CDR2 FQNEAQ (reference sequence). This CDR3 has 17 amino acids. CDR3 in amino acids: CASVGPSGRSGQETQYF. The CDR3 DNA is TGTGCCAGCGTTGGGCCTAGCGGGAGGAGTGGGCAAGAGACCCAGTACTTC.

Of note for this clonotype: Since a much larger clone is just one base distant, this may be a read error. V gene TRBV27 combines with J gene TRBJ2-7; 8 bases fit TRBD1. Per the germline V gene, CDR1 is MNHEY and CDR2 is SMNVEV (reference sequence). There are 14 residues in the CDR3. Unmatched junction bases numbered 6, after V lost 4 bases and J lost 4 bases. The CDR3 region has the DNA TGTGCCAGCAGTTGGGCAGGGGGCAAGTACGAGCAGTACTTC. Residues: CASSWAGGKYEQYF.

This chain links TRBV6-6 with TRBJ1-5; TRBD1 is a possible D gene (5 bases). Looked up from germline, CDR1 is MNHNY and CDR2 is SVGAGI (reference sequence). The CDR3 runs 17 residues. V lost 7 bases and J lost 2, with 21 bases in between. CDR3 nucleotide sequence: TGTGCCAGCACCCCTGGGGGGGGGATAGGGGGCAATCAGCCCCAGCATTTT. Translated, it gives CASTPGGGIGGNQPQHF.

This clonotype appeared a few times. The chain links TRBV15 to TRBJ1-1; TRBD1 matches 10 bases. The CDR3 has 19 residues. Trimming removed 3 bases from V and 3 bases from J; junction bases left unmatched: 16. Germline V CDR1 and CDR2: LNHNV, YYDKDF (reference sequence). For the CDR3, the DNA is TGTGCCACCAGCAGTCCTAGGGGGACAGGGGACCTAAGGGACACTGAAGCTTTCTTT. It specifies CATSSPRGTGDLRDTEAFF.

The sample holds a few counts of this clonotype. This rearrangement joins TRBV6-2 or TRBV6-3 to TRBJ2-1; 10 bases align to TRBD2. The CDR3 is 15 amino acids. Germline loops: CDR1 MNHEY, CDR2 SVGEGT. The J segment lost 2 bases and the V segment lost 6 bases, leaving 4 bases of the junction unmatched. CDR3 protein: CASRELAGAYNEQFF. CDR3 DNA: TGTGCCAGCAGAGAGCTAGCGGGAGCCTACAATGAGCAGTTCTTC.

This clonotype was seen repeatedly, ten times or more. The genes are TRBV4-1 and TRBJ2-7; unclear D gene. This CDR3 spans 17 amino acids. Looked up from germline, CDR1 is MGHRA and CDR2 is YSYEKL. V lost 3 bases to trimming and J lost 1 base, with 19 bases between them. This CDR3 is CASSQAGGRTVSYEQYF. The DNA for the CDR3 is TGCGCCAGCAGCCAGGCAGGCGGTAGGACGGTATCCTACGAGCAGTACTTC.

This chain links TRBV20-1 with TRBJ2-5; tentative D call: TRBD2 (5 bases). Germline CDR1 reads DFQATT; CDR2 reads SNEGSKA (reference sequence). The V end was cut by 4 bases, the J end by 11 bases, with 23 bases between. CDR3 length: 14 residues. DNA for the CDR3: TGCAGTGCTACGACCGGGATAGCGCTGAATGAGCAGTACTTC. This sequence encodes CSATTGIALNEQYF.

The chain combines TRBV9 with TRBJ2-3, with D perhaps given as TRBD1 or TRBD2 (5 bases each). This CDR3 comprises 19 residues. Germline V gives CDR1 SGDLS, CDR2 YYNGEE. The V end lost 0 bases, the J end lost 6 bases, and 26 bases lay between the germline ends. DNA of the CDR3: TGTGCCAGCAGCGTAGAGGGGATCGGCGGGCCCCCGGGACCGGATACGCAGTATTTT. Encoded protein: CASSVEGIGGPPGPDTQYF.

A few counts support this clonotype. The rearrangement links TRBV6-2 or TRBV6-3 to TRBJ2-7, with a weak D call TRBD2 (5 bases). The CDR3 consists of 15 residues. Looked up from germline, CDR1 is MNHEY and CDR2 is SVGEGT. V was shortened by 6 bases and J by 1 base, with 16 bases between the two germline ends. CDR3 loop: CASRKAGQTSYEQYF. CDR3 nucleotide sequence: TGTGCCAGCAGAAAGGCGGGCCAAACTTCCTACGAGCAGTACTTC.

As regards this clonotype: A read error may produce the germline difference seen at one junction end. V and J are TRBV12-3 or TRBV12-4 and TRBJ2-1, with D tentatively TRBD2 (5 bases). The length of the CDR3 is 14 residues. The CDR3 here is CACRPLENYNEQFF. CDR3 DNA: TGTGCCTGCAGGCCACTAGAGAACTACAATGAGCAGTTCTTC.

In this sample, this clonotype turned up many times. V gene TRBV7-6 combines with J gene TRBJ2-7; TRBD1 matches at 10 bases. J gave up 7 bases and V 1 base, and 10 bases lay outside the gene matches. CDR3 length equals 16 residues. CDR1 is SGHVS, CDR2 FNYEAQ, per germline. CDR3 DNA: TGTGCCAGCAGCTTAGGGCCGGGACAGGGGCAGACGGAGCAGTACTTC. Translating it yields CASSLGPGQGQTEQYF.

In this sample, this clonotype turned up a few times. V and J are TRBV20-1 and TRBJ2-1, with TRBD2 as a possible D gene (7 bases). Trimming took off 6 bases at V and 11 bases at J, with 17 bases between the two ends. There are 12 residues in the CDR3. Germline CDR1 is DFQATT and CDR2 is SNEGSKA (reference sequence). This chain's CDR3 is CSATPGGAQQFF. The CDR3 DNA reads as TGCAGTGCCACCCCTGGGGGGGCGCAGCAGTTCTTC.

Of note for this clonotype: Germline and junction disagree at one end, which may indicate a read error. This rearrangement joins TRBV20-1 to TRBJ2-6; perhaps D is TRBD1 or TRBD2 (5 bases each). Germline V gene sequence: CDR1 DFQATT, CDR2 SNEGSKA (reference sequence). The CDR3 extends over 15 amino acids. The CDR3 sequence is CSARDPRAGANVPTF. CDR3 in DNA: TGCAGTGCTAGAGATCCGAGGGCTGGGGCCAACGTCCCGACTTTC.

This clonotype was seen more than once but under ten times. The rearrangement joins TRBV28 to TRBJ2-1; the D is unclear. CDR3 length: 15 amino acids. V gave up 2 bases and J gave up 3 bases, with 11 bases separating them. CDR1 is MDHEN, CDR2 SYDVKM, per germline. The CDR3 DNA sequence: TGTGCCAGCAGTTTACCGCGTTTCAGCTACAATGAGCAGTTCTTC. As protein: CASSLPRFSYNEQFF.

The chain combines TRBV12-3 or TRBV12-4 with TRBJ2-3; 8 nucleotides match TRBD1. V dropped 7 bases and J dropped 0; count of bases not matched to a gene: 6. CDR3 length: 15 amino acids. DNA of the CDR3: TGTGCCAGCATCTCCAGGGGGCTGAGCACAGATACGCAGTATTTT. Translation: CASISRGLSTDTQYF.

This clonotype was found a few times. CDR3 sequence reads: CASSFGGSKGQFF. As DNA, the CDR3 is TGTGCCAGCAGCTTCGGTGGGAGTAAAGGGCAGTTCTTC. The chain employs TRBV7-9 and TRBJ2-1; a weak D match, TRBD2 (5 bases). The length of the CDR3 is 13 residues. The V gene's germline CDR1 is SEHNR and CDR2 FQNEAQ (reference sequence). V lost 3 bases and J 12 bases, leaving 15 bases between the germline ends.

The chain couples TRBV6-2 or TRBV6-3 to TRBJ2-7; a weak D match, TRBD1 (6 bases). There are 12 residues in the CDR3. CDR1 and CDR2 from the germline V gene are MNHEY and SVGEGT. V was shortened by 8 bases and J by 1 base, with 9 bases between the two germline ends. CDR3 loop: CASGDISYEQYF. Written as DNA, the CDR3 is TGTGCCAGCGGGGACATTTCCTACGAGCAGTACTTC.

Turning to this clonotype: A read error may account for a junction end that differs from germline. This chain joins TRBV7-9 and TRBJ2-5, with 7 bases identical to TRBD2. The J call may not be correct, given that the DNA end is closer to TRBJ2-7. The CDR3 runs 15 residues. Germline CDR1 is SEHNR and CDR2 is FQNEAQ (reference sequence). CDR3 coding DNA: TGTGCCGGCAGCTTGGGTGGGAGGGCCCTCTACGAGCAGTACTTC. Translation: CAGSLGGRALYEQYF.

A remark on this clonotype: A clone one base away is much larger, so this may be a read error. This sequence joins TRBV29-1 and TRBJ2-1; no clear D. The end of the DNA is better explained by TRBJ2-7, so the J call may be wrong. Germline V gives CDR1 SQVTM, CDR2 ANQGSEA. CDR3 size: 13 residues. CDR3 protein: CSVEFVGPYEQYF. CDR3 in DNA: TGCAGCGTTGAATTCGTCGGACCCTACGAGCAGTACTTC.

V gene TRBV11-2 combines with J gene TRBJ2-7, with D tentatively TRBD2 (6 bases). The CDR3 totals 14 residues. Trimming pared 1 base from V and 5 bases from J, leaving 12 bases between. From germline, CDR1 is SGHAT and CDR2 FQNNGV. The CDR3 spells CASSLVSGFNEQYF. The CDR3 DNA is TGTGCCAGCAGCTTAGTTAGCGGATTCAACGAGCAGTACTTC.

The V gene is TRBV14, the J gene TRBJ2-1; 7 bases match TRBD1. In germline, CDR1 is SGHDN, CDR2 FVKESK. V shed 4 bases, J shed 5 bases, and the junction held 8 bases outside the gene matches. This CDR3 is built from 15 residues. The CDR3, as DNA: TGTGCCAGCAGCCTCCGACAGGGTCGGGACAATGAGCAGTTCTTC. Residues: CASSLRQGRDNEQFF.

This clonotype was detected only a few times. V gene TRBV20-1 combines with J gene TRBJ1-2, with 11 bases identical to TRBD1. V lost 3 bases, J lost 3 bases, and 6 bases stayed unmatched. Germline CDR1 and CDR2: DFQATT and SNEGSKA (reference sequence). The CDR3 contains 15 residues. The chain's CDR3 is CSARFRDRGDYGYTF. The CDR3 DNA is TGCAGTGCTAGGTTCCGGGACAGGGGGGACTATGGCTACACCTTC.

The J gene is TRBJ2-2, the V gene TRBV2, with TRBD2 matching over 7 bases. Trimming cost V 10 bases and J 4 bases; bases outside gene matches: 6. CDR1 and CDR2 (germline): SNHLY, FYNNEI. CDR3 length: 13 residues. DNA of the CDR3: TGTGCCACCGCCCGGACTAGCACCGGGGAGCTGTTTTTT. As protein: CATARTSTGELFF.

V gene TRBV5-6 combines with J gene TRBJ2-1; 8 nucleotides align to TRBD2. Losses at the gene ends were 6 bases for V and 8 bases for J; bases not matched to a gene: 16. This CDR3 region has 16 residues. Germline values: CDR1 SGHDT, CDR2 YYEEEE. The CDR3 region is CASTRGVAGSTDEQFF. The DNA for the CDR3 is TGTGCCAGCACCCGGGGAGTAGCGGGATCTACGGATGAGCAGTTCTTC.

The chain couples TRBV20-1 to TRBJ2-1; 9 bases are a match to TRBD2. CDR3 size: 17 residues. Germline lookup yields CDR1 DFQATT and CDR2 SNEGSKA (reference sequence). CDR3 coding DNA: TGCAGCACTCCTAGTAGCCTAGCGGGGCGCTCCTACAATGAGCAGTTCTTC. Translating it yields CSTPSSLAGRSYNEQFF.

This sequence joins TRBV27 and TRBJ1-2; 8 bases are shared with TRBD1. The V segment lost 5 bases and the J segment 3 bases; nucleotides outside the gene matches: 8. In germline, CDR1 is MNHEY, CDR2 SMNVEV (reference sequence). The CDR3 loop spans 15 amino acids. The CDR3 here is CASSHSPTGDYGYTF. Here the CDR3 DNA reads TGTGCCAGCAGTCACAGTCCGACAGGGGACTATGGCTACACCTTC.